This entry lists 3 T cell receptor beta chains sequenced from one sample in a study of T-cell reconstitution after alpha-beta-depleted transplantation in children. Library preparation (for TCRbeta) was performed with unique molecular identifiers. One entry per CDR3 protein results from TCRdb running MiXCR on the PCR reads. The table includes fewer than 550,000 distinct CDR3 sequences, about 11% detected once. The sequencing here drew on PBMCs, taken before TCRalphabeta/CD19-depleted stem cell transplant. The origin of the receptors is a child aged 2 to 10 with inherited bone marrow failure, due to receive a stem cell transplant.

The chain is built from TRBV19 and TRBJ1-1; TRBD1 aligns across 7 bases. There are 15 residues in the CDR3. V was pared by 6 bases and J by 0 bases, with 7 bases of the junction left unmatched. Germline assignment: CDR1 LNHDA and CDR2 SQIVND (reference sequence). The CDR3 nucleotides are TGTGCCAGTAGCCCGGGACAGATACTGAACACTGAAGCTTTCTTT. Translated: CASSPGQILNTEAFF.

This clonotype has ten or more counts. One end of the junction is discordant with germline, which a read error may explain. The gene calls are TRBV7-7 and TRBJ2-5; D remains ambiguous. Germline-derived CDR1 and CDR2 are SSHAT and FNYEAQ (reference sequence). This CDR3 is built from 14 residues. The CDR3: CASSLAWPGETQYF. CDR3 nucleotide sequence: TGTGCTAGCAGCTTAGCCTGGCCTGGCGAGACCCAGTACTTC.

This clonotype was seen repeatedly, ten times or more. The chain's CDR3 is CASSLVGGNTGELFF. DNA for the CDR3: TGCGCCAGCAGCTTGGTGGGCGGGAACACCGGGGAGCTGTTTTTT. The V and J genes are TRBV5-1 and TRBJ2-2; no definite D call. The V end lost 0 bases, the J end lost 1 base, and 7 bases lay between the germline ends. The CDR3 spans 15 residues. Germline loops: CDR1 SGHRS, CDR2 YFSETQ.